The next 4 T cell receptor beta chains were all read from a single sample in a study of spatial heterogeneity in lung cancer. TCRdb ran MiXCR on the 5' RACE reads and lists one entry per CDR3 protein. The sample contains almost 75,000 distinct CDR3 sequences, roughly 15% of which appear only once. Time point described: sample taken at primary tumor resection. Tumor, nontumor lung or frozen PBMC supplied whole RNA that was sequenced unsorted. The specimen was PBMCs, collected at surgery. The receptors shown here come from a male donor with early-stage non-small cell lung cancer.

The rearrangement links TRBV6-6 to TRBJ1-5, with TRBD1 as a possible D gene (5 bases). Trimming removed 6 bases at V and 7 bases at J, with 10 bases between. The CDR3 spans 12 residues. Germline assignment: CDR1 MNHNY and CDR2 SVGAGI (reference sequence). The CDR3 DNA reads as TGTGCCAGCAGCGGGGGTGGGCAGCCCCAGCATTTT. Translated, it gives CASSGGGQPQHF.

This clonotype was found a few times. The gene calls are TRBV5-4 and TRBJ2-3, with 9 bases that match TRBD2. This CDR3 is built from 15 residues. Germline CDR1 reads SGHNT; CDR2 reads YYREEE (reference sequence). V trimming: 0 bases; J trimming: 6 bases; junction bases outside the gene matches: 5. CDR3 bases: TGTGCCAGCAGCTTGGTGTCTAGCGGGAAGGATACGCAGTATTTT. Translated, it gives CASSLVSSGKDTQYF.

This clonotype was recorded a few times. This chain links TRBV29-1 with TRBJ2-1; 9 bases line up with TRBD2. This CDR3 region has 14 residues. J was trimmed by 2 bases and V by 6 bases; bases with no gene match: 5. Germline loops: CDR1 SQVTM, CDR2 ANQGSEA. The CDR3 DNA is TGCAGCGTCCAGACTAGCGGAGCCTACAATGAGCAGTTCTTC. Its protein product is CSVQTSGAYNEQFF.

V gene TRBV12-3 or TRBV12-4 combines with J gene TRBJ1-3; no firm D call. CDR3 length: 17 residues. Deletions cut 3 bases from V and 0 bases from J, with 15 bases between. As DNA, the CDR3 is TGTGCCAGCAGTTTCCACCTCGGTGGCGACTCTGGAAACACCATATATTTT. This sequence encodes CASSFHLGGDSGNTIYF.